This T cell receptor (beta chain) was documented in a study of post-analysis software for immune sequencing data. The wider study: The courses of disease that were included comprised relapsing-remitting, secondary progressive and progressive-relapsing multiple sclerosis.

Whole-study results and caveats: Compared with controls, patients had more of about 5 TRBV segments, including TRBV5-6, TRBV5-1 and TRBV20-1. Compared with controls, patients showed significantly lower normalized Chao1 diversity.

This clonotype was found a few times. As yet, its antigen is unknown. From germline, CDR1 is ENHRY and CDR2 SYGVKD. With V trimmed by 6 bases and J by 6 bases, 5 bases remained unmatched. The CDR3 consists of 14 residues. Libraries were made from TCR beta cDNA, and they carried unique molecular identifiers. TCRdb re-derived calls from the PCR reads in MiXCR, one entry per CDR3 protein. Here the sample spans a few hundred thousand distinct CDR3 sequences, less than 40% being singletons. Material for sequencing was blood. This chain links TRBV10-3 with TRBJ1-2, with 12 bases identical to TRBD1. The sequence was collected from a girl aged 2-9 years with multiple sclerosis. This chain's CDR3 is CAIRAGTGGDGYTF. In DNA, the CDR3 is TGTGCCATCAGAGCCGGGACAGGGGGCGATGGCTACACCTTC.